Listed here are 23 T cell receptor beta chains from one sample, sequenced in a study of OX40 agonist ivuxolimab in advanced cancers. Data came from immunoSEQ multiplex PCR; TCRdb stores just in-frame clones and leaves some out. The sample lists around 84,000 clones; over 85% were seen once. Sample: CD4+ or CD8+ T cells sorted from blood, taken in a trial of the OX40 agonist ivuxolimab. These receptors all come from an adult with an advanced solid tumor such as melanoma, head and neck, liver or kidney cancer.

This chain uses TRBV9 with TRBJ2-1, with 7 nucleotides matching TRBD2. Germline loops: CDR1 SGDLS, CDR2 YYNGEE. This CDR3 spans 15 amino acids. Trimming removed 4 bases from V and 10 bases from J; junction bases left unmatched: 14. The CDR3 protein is CASSPRGGGRGEQFF. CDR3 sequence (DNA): TGTGCCAGCAGCCCCCGCGGGGGAGGGCGGGGGGAGCAGTTCTTC.

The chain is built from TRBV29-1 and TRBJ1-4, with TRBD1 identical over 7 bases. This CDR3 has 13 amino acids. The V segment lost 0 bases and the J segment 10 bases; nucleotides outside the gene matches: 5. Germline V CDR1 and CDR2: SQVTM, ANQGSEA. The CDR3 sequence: CSVEEGGGAKLFF. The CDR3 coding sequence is TGCAGCGTTGAAGAAGGAGGGGGCGCAAAACTGTTTTTT.

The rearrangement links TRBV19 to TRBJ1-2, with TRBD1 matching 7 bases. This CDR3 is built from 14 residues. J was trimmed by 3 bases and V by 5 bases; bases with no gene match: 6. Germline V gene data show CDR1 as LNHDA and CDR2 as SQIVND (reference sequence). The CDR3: CASSFRQGDYGYTF. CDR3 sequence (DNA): TGTGCCAGTAGTTTCCGACAGGGAGACTATGGCTACACCTTC.

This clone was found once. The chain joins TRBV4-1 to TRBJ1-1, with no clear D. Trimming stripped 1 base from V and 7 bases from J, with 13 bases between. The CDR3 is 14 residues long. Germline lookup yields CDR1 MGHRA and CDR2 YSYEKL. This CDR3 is CASSQGSGRIEAFF. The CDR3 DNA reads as TGCGCCAGCAGCCAAGGGAGCGGTAGGATTGAAGCTTTCTTT.

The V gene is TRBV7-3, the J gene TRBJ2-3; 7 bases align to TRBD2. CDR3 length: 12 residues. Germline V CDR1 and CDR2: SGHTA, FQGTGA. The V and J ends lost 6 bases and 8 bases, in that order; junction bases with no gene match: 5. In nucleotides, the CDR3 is TGTGCCAGCAGTTCTGAGCGGGGTACGCAGTATTTT. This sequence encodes CASSSERGTQYF. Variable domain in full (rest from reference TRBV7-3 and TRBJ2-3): GAGVSQTPSNKVTEKGKYVELRCDPISGHTALYWYRQSLGQGPEFLIYFQGTGAADDSGLPNDRFFAVRPEGSVSTLKIQRTERGDSAVYLCASSSERGTQYFGPGTRLTVL.

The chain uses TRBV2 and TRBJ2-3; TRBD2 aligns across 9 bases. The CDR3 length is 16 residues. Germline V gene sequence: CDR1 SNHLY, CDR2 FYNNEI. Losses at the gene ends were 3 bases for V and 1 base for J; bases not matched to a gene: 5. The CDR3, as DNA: TGTGCCAGCAGTGATCTAGCGGGACTAGGCACAGATACGCAGTATTTT. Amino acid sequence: CASSDLAGLGTDTQYF. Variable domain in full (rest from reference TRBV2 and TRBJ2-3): EPEVTQTPSHQVTQMGQEVILRCVPISNHLYFYWYRQILGQKVEFLVSFYNNEISEKSEIFDDQFSVERPDGSNFTLKIRSTKLEDSAMYFCASSDLAGLGTDTQYFGPGTRLTVL.

The CDR3 reads CASSVIDSPLHF. CDR3 nucleotides: TGTGCCAGCAGTGTAATTGATTCACCCCTCCACTTT. V gene TRBV6-1 combines with J gene TRBJ1-6, with D hard to call. The germline gives CDR1 MNHNS, CDR2 SASEGT. V gave up 4 bases and J gave up 8 bases, with 6 bases separating them. The CDR3 consists of 12 residues.

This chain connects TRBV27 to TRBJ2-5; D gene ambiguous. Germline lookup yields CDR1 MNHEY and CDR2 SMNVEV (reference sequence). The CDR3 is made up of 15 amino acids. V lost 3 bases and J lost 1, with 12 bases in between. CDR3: CASSFASASQETQYF. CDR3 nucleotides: TGTGCCAGCAGTTTCGCGTCGGCGTCCCAAGAGACCCAGTACTTC.

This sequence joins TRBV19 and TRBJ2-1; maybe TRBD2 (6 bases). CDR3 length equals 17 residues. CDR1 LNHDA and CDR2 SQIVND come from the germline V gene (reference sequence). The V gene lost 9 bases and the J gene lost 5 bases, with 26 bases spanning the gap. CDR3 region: CASTEGTSSRGHNEQFF. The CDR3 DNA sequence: TGTGCCAGCACCGAGGGGACTTCCTCTAGGGGCCACAATGAGCAGTTCTTC.

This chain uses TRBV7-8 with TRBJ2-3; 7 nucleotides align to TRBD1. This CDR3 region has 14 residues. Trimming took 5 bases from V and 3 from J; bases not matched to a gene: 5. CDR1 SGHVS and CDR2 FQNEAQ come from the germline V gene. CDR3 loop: CASSPVQGTDTQYF. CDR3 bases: TGTGCCAGCAGCCCCGTACAGGGGACAGATACGCAGTATTTT.

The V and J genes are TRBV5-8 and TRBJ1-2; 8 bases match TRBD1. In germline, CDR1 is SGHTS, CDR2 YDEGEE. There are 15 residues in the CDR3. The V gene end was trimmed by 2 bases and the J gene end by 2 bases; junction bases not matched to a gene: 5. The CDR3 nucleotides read TGTGCCAGCAGCTTAATCCCAGGGGGCAACTATGGCTACACCTTC. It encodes CASSLIPGGNYGYTF.

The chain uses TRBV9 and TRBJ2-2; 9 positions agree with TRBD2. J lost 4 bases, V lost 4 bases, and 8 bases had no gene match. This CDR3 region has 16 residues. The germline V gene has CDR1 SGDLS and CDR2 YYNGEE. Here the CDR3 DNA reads TGTGCCAGCAGCCCCCGACTAGCGGTATCCACCGGGGAGCTGTTTTTT. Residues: CASSPRLAVSTGELFF.

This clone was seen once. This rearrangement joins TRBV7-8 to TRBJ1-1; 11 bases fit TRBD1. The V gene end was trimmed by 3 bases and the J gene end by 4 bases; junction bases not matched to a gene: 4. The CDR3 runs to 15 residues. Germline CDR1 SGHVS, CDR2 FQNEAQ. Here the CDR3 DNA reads TGTGCCAGCAGCTTTGGACAGGGGGCGGCCACTGAAGCTTTCTTT. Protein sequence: CASSFGQGAATEAFF. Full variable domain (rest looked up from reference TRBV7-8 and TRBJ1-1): GAGVSQSPRYKVAKRGQDVALRCDPISGHVSLFWYQQALGQGPEFLTYFQNEAQLDKSGLPSDRFFAERPEGSVSTLKIQRTQQEDSAVYLCASSFGQGAATEAFFGQGTRLTVV.

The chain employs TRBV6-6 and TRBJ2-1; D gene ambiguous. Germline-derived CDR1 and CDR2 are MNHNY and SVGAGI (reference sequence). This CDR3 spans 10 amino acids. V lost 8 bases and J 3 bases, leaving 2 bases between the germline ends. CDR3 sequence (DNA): TGTGCCAGCGGCTACAATGAGCAGTTCTTC. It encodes CASGYNEQFF.

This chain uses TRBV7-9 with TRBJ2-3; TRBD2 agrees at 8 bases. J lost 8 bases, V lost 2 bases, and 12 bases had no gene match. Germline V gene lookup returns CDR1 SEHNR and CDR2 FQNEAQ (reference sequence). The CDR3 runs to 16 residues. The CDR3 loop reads CASSLSGTRETRTQYF. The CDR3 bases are TGTGCCAGCAGCTTATCCGGGACTAGGGAGACGCGTACGCAGTATTTT.

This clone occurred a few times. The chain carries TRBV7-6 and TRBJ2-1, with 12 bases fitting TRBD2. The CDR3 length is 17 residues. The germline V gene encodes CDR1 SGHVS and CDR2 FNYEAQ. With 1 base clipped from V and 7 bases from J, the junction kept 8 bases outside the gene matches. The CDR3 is CASSLGQGLAGKNEQFF. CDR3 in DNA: TGTGCCAGCAGCTTAGGTCAAGGACTAGCGGGAAAAAATGAGCAGTTCTTC.

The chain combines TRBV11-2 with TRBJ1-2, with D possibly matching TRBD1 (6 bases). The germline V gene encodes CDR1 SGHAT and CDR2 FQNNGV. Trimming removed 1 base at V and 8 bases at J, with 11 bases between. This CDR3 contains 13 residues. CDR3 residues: CASSLGAGGGYTF. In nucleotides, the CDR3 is TGTGCCAGCAGCTTAGGGGCGGGGGGCGGCTACACCTTC.

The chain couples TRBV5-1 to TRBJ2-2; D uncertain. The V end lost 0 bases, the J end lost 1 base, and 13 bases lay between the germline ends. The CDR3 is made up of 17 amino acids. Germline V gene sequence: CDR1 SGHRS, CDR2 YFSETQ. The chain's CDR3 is CASSLETGLRNTGELFF. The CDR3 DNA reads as TGCGCCAGCAGCTTGGAAACCGGGTTGCGGAACACCGGGGAGCTGTTTTTT.

The CDR3 loop is CASSLPTVYEQYF. In DNA, the CDR3 is TGTGCCAGCAGCTTACCGACTGTCTACGAGCAGTACTTC. The V and J genes are TRBV11-2 and TRBJ2-7; D gene uncertain. The CDR3 is 13 residues long. With 2 bases removed from V and 3 bases from J, the gap between germline ends came to 8 bases. Germline lookup yields CDR1 SGHAT and CDR2 FQNNGV.

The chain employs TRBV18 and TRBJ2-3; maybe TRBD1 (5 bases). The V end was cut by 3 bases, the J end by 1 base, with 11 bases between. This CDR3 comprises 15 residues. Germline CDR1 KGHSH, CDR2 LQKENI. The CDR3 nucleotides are TGTGCCAGCTCACCCAAGGTAGGGGGCACAGATACGCAGTATTTT. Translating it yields CASSPKVGGTDTQYF.

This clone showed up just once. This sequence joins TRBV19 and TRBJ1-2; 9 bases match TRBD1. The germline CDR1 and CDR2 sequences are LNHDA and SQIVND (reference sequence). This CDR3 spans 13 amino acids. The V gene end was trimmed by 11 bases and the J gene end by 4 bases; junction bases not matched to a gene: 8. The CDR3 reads CAGSDRGGYGYTF. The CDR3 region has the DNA TGTGCCGGGTCGGACAGGGGCGGCTATGGCTACACCTTC.

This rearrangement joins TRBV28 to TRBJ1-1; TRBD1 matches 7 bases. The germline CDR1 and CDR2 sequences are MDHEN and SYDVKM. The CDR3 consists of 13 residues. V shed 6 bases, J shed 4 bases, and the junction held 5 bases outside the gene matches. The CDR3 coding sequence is TGTGCCAGCAGCTGGGGACAGCGCACTGAAGCTTTCTTT. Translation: CASSWGQRTEAFF. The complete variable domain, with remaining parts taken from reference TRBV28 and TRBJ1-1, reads DVKVTQSSRYLVKRTGEKVFLECVQDMDHENMFWYRQDPGLGLRLIYFSYDVKMKEKGDIPEGYSVSREKKERFSLILESASTNQTSMYLCASSWGQRTEAFFGQGTRLTVV.

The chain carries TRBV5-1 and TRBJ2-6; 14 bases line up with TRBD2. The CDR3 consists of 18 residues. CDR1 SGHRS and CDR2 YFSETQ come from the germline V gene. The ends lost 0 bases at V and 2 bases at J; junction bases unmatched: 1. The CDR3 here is CASSLGGLAGAGANVLTF. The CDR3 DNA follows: TGCGCCAGCAGCTTGGGGGGACTAGCGGGAGCTGGGGCCAACGTCCTGACTTTC. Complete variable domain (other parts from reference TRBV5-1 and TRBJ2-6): KAGVTQTPRYLIKTRGQQVTLSCSPISGHRSVSWYQQTPGQGLQFLFEYFSETQRNKGNFPGRFSGRQFSNSRSEMNVSTLELGDSALYLCASSLGGLAGAGANVLTFGAGSRLTVL.